Below are 3 T cell receptor beta chains sequenced from a single sample in a study of Graves' ophthalmopathy and Graves' hyperthyroidism. The sequenced template was RNA, covering the TCR beta CDR3 region. The first round was an RT-PCR with HTBI primers, and the second round was a multiplex PCR. In TCRdb, the multiplex PCR reads were re-called with MiXCR into one record per CDR3 protein. This table holds about 590,000 distinct CDR3 sequences, approximately 35% found once. The sample consisted of peripheral blood or thyroid tissue (not recorded which). Receptor source: an adult man with Graves' hyperthyroidism.

This clonotype showed up many times. The gene calls are TRBV28 and TRBJ2-7; D is undetermined. Trimming stripped 10 bases from V and 3 bases from J, with 16 bases between. The germline CDR1 and CDR2 sequences are MDHEN and SYDVKM. There are 13 residues in the CDR3. The CDR3 nucleotides are TGTGCCACCTACCAGGTGGACGGCTACGAGCAGTACTTC. This codes for CATYQVDGYEQYF.

This clonotype appeared many times. Here the CDR3 DNA reads TGTGCCAGCAGCCAAGGTACTGACCACGGTGGCTACACCTTC. Translated, it gives CASSQGTDHGGYTF. The V call is TRBV4-2, the J call TRBJ1-2; no firm D call. This CDR3 has 14 residues. Trimming left V 1 base short and J 7 bases short, with 13 bases between. From germline, CDR1 is LGHNA and CDR2 YNFKEQ.

The sample holds many counts of this clonotype. The CDR3 spells CSAAGRGSNQPQHF. Here the CDR3 DNA reads TGCAGTGCAGCAGGGCGCGGTAGCAATCAGCCCCAGCATTTT. The chain links TRBV20-1 to TRBJ1-5; D is perhaps TRBD1 (5 bases). Trimming took 6 bases from V and 0 from J, leaving 12 bases between them. CDR1 is DFQATT and CDR2 is SNEGSKA in the germline V gene (reference sequence). This CDR3 contains 14 residues.